What follows are 30 T cell receptor beta chains derived from one specimen sequenced in a study of blood T cells in healthy people across ages. PCR was performed a second time for roughly 6 to 12 cycles using a sample-barcoded 5' primer and a J-beta primer mix. One entry per CDR3 protein results from TCRdb running MiXCR on the 5' RACE reads. The table has hundreds of thousands of distinct CDR3 sequences, more than 45% seen once. The sequencing sample was made of blood. These receptors were collected from an elderly woman in good health.

The CDR3 DNA is TGTGCCAGCAGTTACTCGAGTATGGGGTACTCCTATAATTCACCCCTCCACTTT. It translates to CASSYSSMGYSYNSPLHF. The V and J genes are TRBV6-2 or TRBV6-3 and TRBJ1-6; D ambiguous. The length of the CDR3 is 18 residues. V was trimmed by 0 bases and J by 0 bases, leaving 12 bases between them. CDR1 and CDR2 (germline): MNHEY, SVGEGT.

This clonotype was counted at least ten times. The chain links TRBV5-1 to TRBJ2-1, with D tentatively TRBD1 or TRBD2 (5 bases each). Trimming left V 4 bases short and J 4 bases short, with 15 bases between. The CDR3 contains 15 residues. The germline V gene has CDR1 SGHRS and CDR2 YFSETQ. DNA for the CDR3: TGCGCCAGCAGCCTTCCCCCGGGGACGTACAATGAGCAGTTCTTC. This gives the protein CASSLPPGTYNEQFF.

This clonotype has ten or more counts. The V gene is TRBV7-9, the J gene TRBJ2-1; D call uncertain. The ends were cut back, 0 bases at V and 8 bases at J, with 2 bases in the middle. CDR3 length equals 11 residues. The germline V gene encodes CDR1 SEHNR and CDR2 FQNEAQ (reference sequence). CDR3: CASSLADEQFF. Here the CDR3 DNA reads TGTGCCAGCAGCTTAGCCGATGAGCAGTTCTTC.

This clonotype came up a few times. This clone may be a read error of a much larger clone one base away. CDR3 amino acids: CSVVPRGNNEQYF. CDR3 nucleotide sequence: TGCAGCGTTGTACCCAGAGGAAACAATGAGCAGTACTTC. The rearrangement links TRBV29-1 to TRBJ2-7; no firm D call. Germline-derived CDR1 and CDR2 are SQVTM and ANQGSEA. CDR3 size: 13 residues. The ends were cut back, 4 bases at V and 7 bases at J, with 17 bases in the middle.

Comment on this clonotype: An end of the junction differs from the germline gene, which may be a read error. The CDR3 coding sequence is TGTGCCGGCAGCACCTCTAGATTCTACCTTTACGAGCAGTACTTC. It translates to CAGSTSRFYLYEQYF. The rearrangement joins TRBV6-6 to TRBJ2-7; D unresolved. The CDR3 extends over 15 amino acids. Germline CDR1 MNHNY, CDR2 SVGAGI (reference sequence).

The CDR3 DNA is TGTGCCAGCAGTCCTCTTCGGGGGGGCCAAGAGACCCAGTACTTC. Amino acids: CASSPLRGGQETQYF. The chain links TRBV2 to TRBJ2-5; 8 nucleotides agree with TRBD2. The CDR3 consists of 15 residues. The J segment lost 1 base and the V segment lost 5 bases, leaving 6 bases of the junction unmatched. Germline values: CDR1 SNHLY, CDR2 FYNNEI.

This clonotype has a handful of counts. The rearrangement links TRBV5-1 to TRBJ2-3; D gene unclear. Trimming took off 5 bases at V and 4 bases at J, with 11 bases between the two ends. The germline V gene has CDR1 SGHRS and CDR2 YFSETQ. This CDR3 spans 13 amino acids. This CDR3 reads CASSAWSADTQYF. In nucleotides, the CDR3 is TGCGCCAGCAGTGCCTGGAGCGCAGATACGCAGTATTTT.

This clonotype has at least ten counts. The chain links TRBV2 to TRBJ2-3, with D unclear. From germline, CDR1 is SNHLY and CDR2 FYNNEI. V dropped 4 bases and J dropped 7 bases, with 6 bases sitting between them. The CDR3 has 11 residues. The CDR3 nucleotides are TGTGCCAGCAGTGTTGTGTATACGCAGTATTTT. Translated, it gives CASSVVYTQYF.

This clonotype occurred many times. The V gene is TRBV20-1, the J gene TRBJ2-1; TRBD1 aligns across 8 bases. With 6 bases clipped from V and 6 bases from J, the junction kept 16 bases outside the gene matches. This CDR3 is 16 amino acids long. Looked up from germline, CDR1 is DFQATT and CDR2 is SNEGSKA (reference sequence). CDR3 bases: TGCAGTGCCACCCTTCCGACAGGGGCCGCCCCCAATGAGCAGTTCTTC. It is translated as CSATLPTGAAPNEQFF.

This clonotype has a count of ten or more. The rearrangement joins TRBV7-2 to TRBJ2-1, with 7 bases identical to TRBD2. This CDR3 is 12 amino acids long. Germline lookup yields CDR1 SGHTA and CDR2 FQGNSA. Trimming removed 1 base from V and 15 bases from J; junction bases left unmatched: 6. In nucleotides, the CDR3 is TGTGCCAGCAGCTTAGACGGGAGGATACCGTTCTTC. Its protein product is CASSLDGRIPFF.

This clonotype was seen a few times. V is TRBV5-4 and J is TRBJ2-3; D not resolved. Germline V gene data show CDR1 as SGHNT and CDR2 as YYREEE (reference sequence). The CDR3 consists of 15 residues. The V and J ends lost 2 bases and 2 bases respectively, with 12 bases between them. DNA of the CDR3: TGTGCCAGCAGCTTTTCGGCGCTGCCCACAGATACGCAGTATTTT. This gives the protein CASSFSALPTDTQYF.

Details on this clonotype: This sequence may be a read error, since a much larger clone differs from it by one base. The rearrangement links TRBV20-1 to TRBJ2-7; D not resolved. With the DNA end fitting TRBJ2-5 better, the J assignment may be wrong. The CDR3 consists of 12 residues. The germline CDR1 and CDR2 sequences are DFQATT and SNEGSKA (reference sequence). The CDR3 loop is CSVKEGLGTQYF. The CDR3 DNA is TGCAGTGTCAAAGAAGGGTTAGGGACCCAGTACTTC.

The chain couples TRBV20-1 to TRBJ1-5; D is uncertain. The CDR3 spans 12 residues. Trimming took off 4 bases at V and 4 bases at J, with 8 bases between the two ends. Germline V gives CDR1 DFQATT, CDR2 SNEGSKA (reference sequence). The CDR3 region has the DNA TGCAGTGCTATTACGTTTAATCAGCCCCAGCATTTT. This gives the protein CSAITFNQPQHF.

The chain joins TRBV3-1 to TRBJ2-1, with 8 bases lining up with TRBD2. Per the germline V gene, CDR1 is LGHDT and CDR2 is YNNKEL (reference sequence). The CDR3 sequence is 18 residues long. Trimming at V came to 4 bases and at J to 1 base, leaving 12 bases not matched to a gene. CDR3 protein: CASSPPRLARWSYNEQFF. The CDR3, as DNA: TGTGCCAGCAGCCCCCCCCGACTAGCGAGATGGTCCTACAATGAGCAGTTCTTC.

Only one count was recorded for this clonotype. The rearrangement uses TRBV12-3 or TRBV12-4 and TRBJ1-2, with 7 bases lining up with TRBD1. This CDR3 contains 13 residues. J lost 6 bases, V lost 6 bases, and 7 bases had no gene match. The CDR3 sequence is CASRSTGKDGYTF. The CDR3 DNA follows: TGTGCCAGCAGGTCGACAGGGAAAGATGGCTACACCTTC.

This clonotype was seen at least ten times. V usage is TRBV12-3 or TRBV12-4 and J usage is TRBJ1-2; D is possibly TRBD1 (6 bases). Trimming removed 2 bases at V and 3 bases at J, with 13 bases between. The CDR3 is 15 amino acids. The DNA for the CDR3 is TGTGCCAGCAGTTTATGGGGGGGCGTGGACTATGGCTACACCTTC. Translating it yields CASSLWGGVDYGYTF.

Details on this clonotype: This may stem from a read error, because a much larger clone lies one nucleotide away. The rearrangement links TRBV12-3 or TRBV12-4 to TRBJ2-1; TRBD2 aligns across 10 bases. The CDR3 sequence is 15 residues long. DNA of the CDR3: TGTGCCGGCAGTCCCCTTACTAGCGGGATGGCTGAGCAGTTCTTC. This encodes CAGSPLTSGMAEQFF.

Remarks on this clonotype: This sequence may be a read error, since a much larger clone differs from it by one base. This chain connects TRBV20-1 to TRBJ1-2, with D uncertain. V gave up 5 bases and J gave up 4 bases, with 17 bases separating them. The CDR3 contains 14 residues. CDR1 is DFQATT and CDR2 is SNEGSKA in the germline V gene (reference sequence). The CDR3 nucleotides are TGCAGTGCTCCCACCCGGGTCAGCAGCTATGGCTACACCTTC. It is translated as CSAPTRVSSYGYTF.

This chain connects TRBV6-4 to TRBJ2-3; tentatively, D is TRBD2 (6 bases). Germline CDR1 and CDR2: MRHNA and SNTAGT. This CDR3 has 13 amino acids. CDR3 sequence (DNA): TGTGTCACCCGGGACTCAAACACAGATACGCAGTATTTT. The encoded protein is CVTRDSNTDTQYF.

This clonotype was detected a few times. V usage is TRBV13 and J usage is TRBJ2-7; a possible D gene is TRBD1 (5 bases). The CDR3 covers 14 residues. The germline gives CDR1 PRHDT, CDR2 FYEKMQ (reference sequence). Between the trimmed V and J ends, which lost 0 bases and 7 bases, there was a span of 13 bases. The CDR3 DNA reads as TGTGCCAGCAGCTTAGGCCGGGCCCAGGGAGAGCAGTACTTC. Amino acid sequence: CASSLGRAQGEQYF.

This chain links TRBV5-6 with TRBJ2-7; 10 bases are shared with TRBD1. The CDR3 consists of 16 residues. The germline V gene has CDR1 SGHDT and CDR2 YYEEEE. The V segment lost 4 bases and the J segment 4 bases; nucleotides outside the gene matches: 11. In DNA form, the CDR3 reads TGTGCCAGCAGCCAAATAGACAGGGGGCTTCTGTACGAGCAGTACTTC. As protein: CASSQIDRGLLYEQYF.

The chain recombines TRBV9 with TRBJ2-1; either TRBD1 or TRBD2 may supply D (5 bases each). Per the germline V gene, CDR1 is SGDLS and CDR2 is YYNGEE. The ends were cut back, 3 bases at V and 10 bases at J, with 14 bases in the middle. This CDR3 comprises 13 residues. The DNA for the CDR3 is TGTGCCAGCAGCGGAGGGGCAGAGCAAGAGCAGTTCTTC. Its translation: CASSGGAEQEQFF.

This clonotype was detected ten times or more. The V and J genes are TRBV4-1 and TRBJ2-1, with D tentatively TRBD2 (6 bases). The ends were cut back, 3 bases at V and 2 bases at J, with 20 bases in the middle. Germline assignment: CDR1 MGHRA and CDR2 YSYEKL. The length of the CDR3 is 18 residues. DNA for the CDR3: TGCGCCAGCAGCCAGGAGGGGCCGGGAGAACGACCCTACAATGAGCAGTTCTTC. As protein: CASSQEGPGERPYNEQFF.

J is TRBJ2-3 and V is TRBV20-1; the match to TRBD1 covers 9 bases. J lost 3 bases, V lost 5 bases, and 3 bases had no gene match. Germline loops: CDR1 DFQATT, CDR2 SNEGSKA (reference sequence). The CDR3 has 13 amino acids. CDR3 sequence reads: CSAGGTGTDTQYF. The CDR3 DNA sequence: TGCAGTGCTGGCGGGACAGGGACAGATACGCAGTATTTT.

This clonotype was seen a few times. The J gene is TRBJ2-7, the V gene TRBV7-8; D is unresolved. Per the germline V gene, CDR1 is SGHVS and CDR2 is FQNEAQ. The CDR3 totals 13 residues. The V end was cut by 4 bases, the J end by 6 bases, with 13 bases between. The CDR3 DNA reads as TGTGCCAGCAGCTCCAGTCGCCCCTCCGAGCAGTACTTC. Encoded protein: CASSSSRPSEQYF. Looking up the rest from reference TRBV7-8 and TRBJ2-7 gives the full variable domain: GAGVSQSPRYKVAKRGQDVALRCDPISGHVSLFWYQQALGQGPEFLTYFQNEAQLDKSGLPSDRFFAERPEGSVSTLKIQRTQQEDSAVYLCASSSSRPSEQYFGPGTRLTVT.

This clonotype was seen only a few times. This chain links TRBV20-1 with TRBJ2-5; TRBD1 might be the D (6 bases). V gave up 1 base and J gave up 4 bases, with 16 bases separating them. Looked up from germline, CDR1 is DFQATT and CDR2 is SNEGSKA (reference sequence). The CDR3 length is 15 residues. CDR3 nucleotide sequence: TGCAGTGCTAGAGCAACTCAGGGGTCGGGAGAGACCCAGTACTTC. Its protein is CSARATQGSGETQYF.

In regard to this clonotype: A much larger clone sits a single nucleotide away, making a read error possible. The conserved closing phenylalanine or tryptophan is absent in this CDR3, likely reflecting a read error. J is TRBJ1-2 and V is TRBV3-1; D gene uncertain. Germline values: CDR1 LGHDT, CDR2 YNNKEL (reference sequence). The CDR3 runs to 13 residues. Trimming took 0 bases from V and 4 from J, leaving 6 bases between them. The CDR3 protein is CASSQDRSYGYTL. The DNA of the CDR3 is TGTGCCAGCAGCCAAGACAGGAGCTATGGCTACACCTTA.

CDR3 protein: CSARPQGLAAVGQFF. The CDR3 nucleotides read TGCAGTGCTAGACCGCAGGGACTAGCGGCCGTAGGGCAGTTCTTC. V gene TRBV20-1 combines with J gene TRBJ2-1; 11 bases align to TRBD2. Germline trimming cut 2 bases from V and 12 bases from J; bases unmatched to any gene: 12. CDR1 DFQATT and CDR2 SNEGSKA come from the germline V gene (reference sequence). The CDR3 spans 15 residues.

This clonotype was seen repeatedly, ten times or more. CDR3 sequence (DNA): TGTGCCAGCAGTCTACCCGTGGGACAGGCCACAGATACGCAGTATTTT. Translation gives CASSLPVGQATDTQYF. This sequence joins TRBV28 and TRBJ2-3; 8 nucleotides match TRBD1. The V gene end was trimmed by 5 bases and the J gene end by 2 bases; junction bases not matched to a gene: 9. CDR3 size: 16 residues. Germline V gives CDR1 MDHEN, CDR2 SYDVKM.

V usage is TRBV5-1 and J usage is TRBJ2-1, with D maybe TRBD1 (5 bases). V lost 2 bases and J lost 4, with 10 bases in between. From germline, CDR1 is SGHRS and CDR2 YFSETQ. The CDR3 extends over 14 amino acids. CDR3: CASSFQGLYNEQFF. The CDR3 DNA is TGCGCCAGCAGCTTCCAGGGATTGTACAATGAGCAGTTCTTC.